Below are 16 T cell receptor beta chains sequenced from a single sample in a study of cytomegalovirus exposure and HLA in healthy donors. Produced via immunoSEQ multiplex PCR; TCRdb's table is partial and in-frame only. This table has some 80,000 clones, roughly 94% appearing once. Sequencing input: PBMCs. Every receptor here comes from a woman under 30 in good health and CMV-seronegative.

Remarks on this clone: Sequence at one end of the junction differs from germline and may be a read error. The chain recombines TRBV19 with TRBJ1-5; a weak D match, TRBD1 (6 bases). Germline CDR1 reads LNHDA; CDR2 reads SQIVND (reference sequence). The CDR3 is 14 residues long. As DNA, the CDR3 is TGTGCCAGTAGTGTAGACAGGTTCAATCAGCCCCAGCATTTT. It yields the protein CASSVDRFNQPQHF.

The CDR3 here is CASSLNRGDTGELFF. Here the CDR3 DNA reads TGTGCCAGCAGCTTAAACAGGGGGGACACCGGGGAGCTGTTTTTT. V usage is TRBV7-2 and J usage is TRBJ2-2; 8 nucleotides align to TRBD1. J was trimmed by 3 bases and V by 2 bases; bases with no gene match: 2. The length of the CDR3 is 15 residues. Germline values: CDR1 SGHTA, CDR2 FQGNSA.

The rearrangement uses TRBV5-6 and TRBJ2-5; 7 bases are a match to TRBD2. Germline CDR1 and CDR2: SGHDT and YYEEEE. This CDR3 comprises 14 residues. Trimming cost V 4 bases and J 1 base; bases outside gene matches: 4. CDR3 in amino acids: CASSPAGPQETQYF. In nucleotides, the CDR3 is TGTGCCAGCAGCCCAGCGGGGCCCCAAGAGACCCAGTACTTC. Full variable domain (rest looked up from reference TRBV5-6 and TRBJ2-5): DAGVTQSPTHLIKTRGQQVTLRCSPKSGHDTVSWYQQALGQGPQFIFQYYEEEERQRGNFPDRFSGHQFPNYSSELNVNALLLGDSALYLCASSPAGPQETQYFGPGTRLLVL.

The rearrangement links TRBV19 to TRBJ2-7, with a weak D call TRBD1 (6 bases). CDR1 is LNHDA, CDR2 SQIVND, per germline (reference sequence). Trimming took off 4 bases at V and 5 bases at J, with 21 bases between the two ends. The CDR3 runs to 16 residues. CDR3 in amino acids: CASSTSSTGLYDEQYF. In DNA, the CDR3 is TGTGCCAGTAGTACTTCTTCGACAGGTCTCTATGACGAGCAGTACTTC.

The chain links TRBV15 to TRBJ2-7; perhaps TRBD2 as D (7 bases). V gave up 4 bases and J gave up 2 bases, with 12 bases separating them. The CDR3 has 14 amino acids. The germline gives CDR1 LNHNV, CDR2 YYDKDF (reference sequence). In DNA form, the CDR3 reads TGTGCCACCAGCAATGACGGGGGGCCCTACGAGCAGTACTTC. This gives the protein CATSNDGGPYEQYF.

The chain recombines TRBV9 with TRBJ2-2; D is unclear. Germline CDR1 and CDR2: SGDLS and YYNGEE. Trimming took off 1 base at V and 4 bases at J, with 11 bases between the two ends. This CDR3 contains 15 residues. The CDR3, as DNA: TGTGCCAGCAGCGTACGCAGGATGGGCACCGGGGAGCTGTTTTTT. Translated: CASSVRRMGTGELFF.

In nucleotides, the CDR3 is TGTGCCAGTTCCGGGAACCCAATCCAGCCCCAGCATTTT. Residues: CASSGNPIQPQHF. The chain joins TRBV2 to TRBJ1-5; D is undetermined. This CDR3 comprises 13 residues. Trimming pared 9 bases from V and 7 bases from J, leaving 16 bases between. Germline CDR1 reads SNHLY; CDR2 reads FYNNEI.

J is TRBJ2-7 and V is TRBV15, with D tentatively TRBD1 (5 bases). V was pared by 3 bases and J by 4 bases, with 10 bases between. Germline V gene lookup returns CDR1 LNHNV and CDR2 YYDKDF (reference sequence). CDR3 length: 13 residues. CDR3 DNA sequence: TGTGCCACCAGCAGGGACATCCCTTACGAGCAGTACTTC. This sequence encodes CATSRDIPYEQYF.

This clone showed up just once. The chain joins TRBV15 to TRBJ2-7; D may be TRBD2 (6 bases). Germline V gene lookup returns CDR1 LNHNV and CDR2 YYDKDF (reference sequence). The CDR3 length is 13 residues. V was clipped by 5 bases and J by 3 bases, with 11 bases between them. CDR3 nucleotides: TGTGCCACCAGCCCGGGGGATCTCTACGAGCAGTACTTC. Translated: CATSPGDLYEQYF.

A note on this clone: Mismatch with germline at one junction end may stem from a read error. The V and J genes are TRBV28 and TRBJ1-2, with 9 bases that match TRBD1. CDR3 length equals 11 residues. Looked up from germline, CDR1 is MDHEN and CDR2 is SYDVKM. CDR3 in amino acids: CASSPDRGRLF. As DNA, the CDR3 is TGTGCCAGCAGTCCGGACAGGGGACGTCTCTTC.

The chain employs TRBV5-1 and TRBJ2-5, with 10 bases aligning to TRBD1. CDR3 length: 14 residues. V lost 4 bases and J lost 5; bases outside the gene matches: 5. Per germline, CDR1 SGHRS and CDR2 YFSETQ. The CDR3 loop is CASSTGQGGETQYF. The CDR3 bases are TGCGCCAGCAGCACCGGACAGGGGGGGGAGACCCAGTACTTC.

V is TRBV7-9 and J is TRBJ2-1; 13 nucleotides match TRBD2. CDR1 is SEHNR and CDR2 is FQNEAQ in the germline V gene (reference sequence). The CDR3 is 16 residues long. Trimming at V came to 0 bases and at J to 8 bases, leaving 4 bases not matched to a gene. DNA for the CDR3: TGTGCCAGCAGCTTAGCGAGACTAGCGGGGGGCCATGAGCAGTTCTTC. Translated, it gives CASSLARLAGGHEQFF.

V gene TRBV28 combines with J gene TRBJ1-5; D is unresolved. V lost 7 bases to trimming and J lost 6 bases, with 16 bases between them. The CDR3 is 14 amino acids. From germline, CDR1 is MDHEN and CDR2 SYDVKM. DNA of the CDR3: TGTGCCAGCACCCCCTCAACGGGATTTCAGCCCCAGCATTTT. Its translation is CASTPSTGFQPQHF.

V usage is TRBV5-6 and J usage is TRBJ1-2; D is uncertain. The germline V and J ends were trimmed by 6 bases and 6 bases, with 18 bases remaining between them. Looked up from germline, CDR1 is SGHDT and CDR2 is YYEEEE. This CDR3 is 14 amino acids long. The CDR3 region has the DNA TGTGCCAGCACGGGCGGTGCGGGAGCGGATGGCTACACCTTC. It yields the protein CASTGGAGADGYTF.

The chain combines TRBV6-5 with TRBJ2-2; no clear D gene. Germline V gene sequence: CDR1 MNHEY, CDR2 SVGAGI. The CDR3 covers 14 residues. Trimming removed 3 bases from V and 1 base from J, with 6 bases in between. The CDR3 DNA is TGTGCCAGCAGTTATAGAAGGAACACCGGGGAGCTGTTTTTT. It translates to CASSYRRNTGELFF.

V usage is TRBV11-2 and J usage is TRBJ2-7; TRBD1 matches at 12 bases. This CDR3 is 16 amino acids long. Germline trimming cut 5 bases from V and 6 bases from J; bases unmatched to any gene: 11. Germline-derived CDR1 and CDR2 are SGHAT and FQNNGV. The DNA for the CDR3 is TGTGCCAGCAGCCGGCTCCGGGACAGGGGGCCCCTCGAGCAGTACTTC. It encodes CASSRLRDRGPLEQYF.